This passage covers 22 T cell receptor beta chains from one sample sequenced in a study of vaccination and CD4 T cells after COVID-19. An Oncomine TCR Beta short-read assay was used to sequence the DNA from cultured CD4+ T cells. TCRdb reprocessed the PCR reads with MiXCR, giving one entry per CDR3 protein. Of under 20,000 distinct CDR3 sequences in the sample, over 25% were seen once. Their antigens remain unidentified. This sample's treatment: approximately nine-day PBMC culture with coronavirus spike peptide pools or control peptides (ViraFEST assay). Sample: cultured CD4+ T cells from blood. The source is a human donor with COVID-19.

This chain's CDR3 is CAWSTYGQRAIGYTF. In DNA form, the CDR3 reads TGTGCCTGGAGTACTTATGGGCAGAGGGCCATTGGCTACACCTTC. This chain connects TRBV30 to TRBJ1-2; D gene unclear. From germline, CDR1 is GTSNPN and CDR2 SVGIG (reference sequence). CDR3 size: 15 residues. V was cut by 2 bases and J by 7 bases, with 20 bases left in between. The whole variable domain, filled in from reference TRBV30 and TRBJ1-2, reads SQTIHQWPATLVQPVGSPLSLECTVEGTSNPNLYWYRQAAGRGLQLLFYSVGIGQISSEVPQNLSASRPQDRQFILSSKKLLLSDSGFYLCAWSTYGQRAIGYTFGSGTRLTVV.

The chain recombines TRBV10-3 with TRBJ1-2; no firm D call. The V end was cut by 9 bases, the J end by 2 bases, with 10 bases between. The CDR3 consists of 12 residues. Germline loops: CDR1 ENHRY, CDR2 SYGVKD. As DNA, the CDR3 is TGTGCCATGTCGAGCGAGAACTATGGCTACACCTTC. Translated, it gives CAMSSENYGYTF.

This clonotype was seen only a few times. The rearrangement joins TRBV27 to TRBJ2-5; D unresolved. The germline V gene encodes CDR1 MNHEY and CDR2 SMNVEV (reference sequence). CDR3 length: 13 residues. Trimming removed 2 bases at V and 5 bases at J, with 9 bases between. CDR3 loop: CASSLTFLETQYF. The DNA for the CDR3 is TGTGCCAGCAGTTTAACTTTTCTCGAGACCCAGTACTTC.

This sequence joins TRBV3-1 and TRBJ2-1; 11 positions match TRBD2. The J segment lost 0 bases and the V segment lost 1 base, leaving 5 bases of the junction unmatched. CDR1 and CDR2 (germline): LGHDT, YNNKEL (reference sequence). This CDR3 has 18 residues. CDR3 in DNA: TGTGCCAGCAGCCAAGTAGGGACTAGCGGCAACTCCTACAATGAGCAGTTCTTC. The encoded protein is CASSQVGTSGNSYNEQFF.

The chain uses TRBV5-1 and TRBJ2-3, with TRBD2 as a possible D gene (7 bases). V gave up 4 bases and J gave up 1 base, with 13 bases separating them. Germline CDR1 reads SGHRS; CDR2 reads YFSETQ. The CDR3 loop spans 15 amino acids. CDR3: CASSGEGDGTDTQYF. The CDR3 DNA reads TGCGCCAGCAGCGGGGAGGGGGACGGCACAGATACGCAGTATTTT.

The genes are TRBV18 and TRBJ1-1; unclear D gene. In germline, CDR1 is KGHSH, CDR2 LQKENI. V lost 0 bases to trimming and J lost 0 bases, with 5 bases between them. The CDR3 is 14 amino acids. CDR3 DNA sequence: TGTGCCAGCTCACCACCGGGGATGAACACTGAAGCTTTCTTT. Amino acids: CASSPPGMNTEAFF.

This chain connects TRBV7-2 to TRBJ2-2, with 7 nucleotides matching TRBD1. The CDR3 has 14 amino acids. Germline CDR1 SGHTA, CDR2 FQGNSA. J gave up 7 bases and V 5 bases, and 7 bases lay outside the gene matches. The chain's CDR3 is CASSATTGNGELFF. CDR3 coding DNA: TGTGCCAGCAGCGCGACGACAGGGAACGGGGAGCTGTTTTTT.

The sample holds a few counts of this clonotype. The chain carries TRBV20-1 and TRBJ2-5; TRBD2 might be the D (5 bases). V gave up 3 bases and J gave up 5 bases, with 13 bases separating them. CDR3 length: 13 amino acids. Per the germline V gene, CDR1 is DFQATT and CDR2 is SNEGSKA (reference sequence). The CDR3 DNA sequence: TGCAGTGCTAGGCCCGGGGTCGGGGAGACCCAGTACTTC. Translated, it gives CSARPGVGETQYF.

The V call is TRBV29-1, the J call TRBJ2-6; D not certain. CDR1 SQVTM and CDR2 ANQGSEA come from the germline V gene. This CDR3 region has 13 residues. Trimming shortened V by 3 bases and J by 0 bases, and 3 bases separated the two germline ends. The CDR3 DNA follows: TGCAGCGTTGACATCTCTGGGGCCAACGTCCTGACTTTC. It codes for CSVDISGANVLTF.

This clonotype appeared a few times. This rearrangement joins TRBV5-1 to TRBJ1-1; 9 nucleotides align to TRBD1. Germline-derived CDR1 and CDR2 are SGHRS and YFSETQ. V lost 5 bases to trimming and J lost 8 bases; unmatched junction nucleotides: 4. The CDR3 covers 12 residues. The CDR3 protein is CASRDGTGEAFF. Written as DNA, the CDR3 is TGCGCCAGCAGAGACGGGACAGGGGAAGCTTTCTTT.

This chain uses TRBV6-1 with TRBJ1-5, with 8 bases matching TRBD1. This CDR3 contains 16 residues. Germline-derived CDR1 and CDR2 are MNHNS and SASEGT. J was trimmed by 2 bases and V by 5 bases; bases with no gene match: 8. The CDR3 DNA reads as TGTGCCAGCAGTCGAAATCAGGGGGCGGGCAATCAGCCCCAGCATTTT. Its protein product is CASSRNQGAGNQPQHF.

The rearrangement links TRBV11-3 to TRBJ1-2; D may be TRBD1 (5 bases). This CDR3 spans 16 amino acids. V lost 3 bases, J lost 1 base, and 15 bases lay in between. Germline CDR1 reads SGHNT; CDR2 reads YENEEA. CDR3 coding DNA: TGTGCCAGCAGCTTTTCAGGGAGGAAGGGTAACTATGGCTACACCTTC. Encoded protein: CASSFSGRKGNYGYTF.

The J gene is TRBJ2-7, the V gene TRBV20-1; TRBD2 matches 11 bases. The ends lost 7 bases at V and 0 bases at J; junction bases unmatched: 2. The CDR3 covers 13 residues. Germline values: CDR1 DFQATT, CDR2 SNEGSKA (reference sequence). The CDR3 sequence is CSGLAGNSYEQYF. The CDR3 DNA reads as TGCAGTGGACTAGCGGGAAACTCCTACGAGCAGTACTTC.

There are a few counts of this clonotype. The chain couples TRBV7-3 to TRBJ1-1; possible D gene TRBD1, 5 bases. Between the trimmed V and J ends, which lost 2 bases and 6 bases, there was a span of 10 bases. The CDR3 covers 13 residues. Per the germline V gene, CDR1 is SGHTA and CDR2 is FQGTGA. The chain's CDR3 is CASSLRGGAEAFF. The CDR3 nucleotides are TGTGCCAGCAGCTTACGGGGCGGTGCTGAAGCTTTCTTT.

This clonotype was found a few times. CDR3 residues: CSARETGQNTEAFF. The CDR3 DNA reads as TGCAGTGCTAGAGAAACGGGACAGAACACTGAAGCTTTCTTT. The rearrangement joins TRBV20-1 to TRBJ1-1; TRBD1 might be the D (6 bases). The CDR3 spans 14 residues. Germline assignment: CDR1 DFQATT and CDR2 SNEGSKA (reference sequence). With 0 bases removed from V and 1 base from J, the gap between germline ends came to 9 bases.

The chain employs TRBV28 and TRBJ1-6, with D hard to call. The ends were cut back, 3 bases at V and 9 bases at J, with 6 bases in the middle. This CDR3 is built from 12 residues. Germline V gene sequence: CDR1 MDHEN, CDR2 SYDVKM. The CDR3 is CASSLIISPLHF. The CDR3 nucleotides are TGTGCCAGCAGTTTGATAATTTCACCCCTCCACTTT.

This chain joins TRBV21-1 and TRBJ2-3; TRBD1 is the table's D call, not checked against the DNA. TRBV21-1 represents a pseudogene. CDR3 length equals 16 residues. The CDR3 is CASSKRRGHNPDTQYF. The CDR3 DNA reads as TGTGCCAGCAGCAAAAGGCGGGGGCACAACCCAGATACGCAGTATTTT.

The chain couples TRBV30 to TRBJ1-4; D remains unclear. With 4 bases removed from V and 8 bases from J, the gap between germline ends came to 11 bases. CDR3 length: 12 amino acids. CDR1 GTSNPN and CDR2 SVGIG come from the germline V gene (reference sequence). The CDR3 sequence: CAWNLREEKLFF. The DNA of the CDR3 is TGTGCCTGGAATCTGAGGGAGGAAAAACTGTTTTTT.

There are a few counts of this clonotype. The gene calls are TRBV18 and TRBJ1-1; 8 positions match TRBD1. V shed 5 bases and J 1 base; nucleotides not matched to a gene: 3. Per the germline V gene, CDR1 is KGHSH and CDR2 is LQKENI. This CDR3 spans 14 amino acids. CDR3 in amino acids: CASSRTGSNTEAFF. The CDR3 coding sequence is TGTGCCAGCTCAAGGACAGGGTCGAACACTGAAGCTTTCTTT.

V usage is TRBV18 and J usage is TRBJ1-5; D is unresolved. This CDR3 spans 14 amino acids. V was shortened by 1 base and J by 2 bases, with 6 bases between the two germline ends. From germline, CDR1 is KGHSH and CDR2 LQKENI. The CDR3, as DNA: TGTGCCAGCTCACCACAGGGCGGCAATCAGCCCCAGCATTTT. Encoded protein: CASSPQGGNQPQHF. The full variable domain, with the rest looked up from reference TRBV18 and TRBJ1-5, is NAGVMQNPRHLVRRRGQEARLRCSPMKGHSHVYWYRQLPEEGLKFMVYLQKENIIDESGMPKERFSAEFPKEGPSILRIQQVVRGDSAAYFCASSPQGGNQPQHFGDGTRLSIL.

The chain links TRBV7-2 to TRBJ1-4; D gene unclear. Germline CDR1 SGHTA, CDR2 FQGNSA. This CDR3 region has 14 residues. Between the trimmed V and J ends, which lost 4 bases and 3 bases, there was a span of 9 bases. CDR3 protein: CASSSSGPNEKLFF. Written as DNA, the CDR3 is TGTGCCAGCAGCTCATCCGGGCCTAATGAAAAACTGTTTTTT.

The V gene is TRBV27, the J gene TRBJ1-1; no firm D call. In germline, CDR1 is MNHEY, CDR2 SMNVEV (reference sequence). The CDR3 runs 13 residues. Trimming pared 5 bases from V and 5 bases from J, leaving 12 bases between. The CDR3 loop reads CASSRNGGTEAFF. The CDR3 DNA follows: TGTGCCAGCAGTCGCAACGGTGGGACTGAAGCTTTCTTT.